These 2 T cell receptor beta chains originate from one sample sequenced in a study of untreated major depressive disorder. Sequencing was performed with immunoSEQ multiplex PCR; in TCRdb, only in-frame clones are kept and a portion is missing. The table records about 21,000 clones, 89% of them present only once. The sample taken for sequencing was CD4+ T cells from PBMCs. Receptors originate from a woman in her 40s in good health.

The chain uses TRBV27 and TRBJ2-7; no clear D. V was clipped by 4 bases and J by 5 bases, with 21 bases between them. This CDR3 region has 16 residues. CDR1 and CDR2 from the germline V gene are MNHEY and SMNVEV (reference sequence). CDR3 residues: CASSSGPQAGLNEQYV. The CDR3 DNA sequence: TGTGCCAGCAGTTCTGGACCCCAGGCCGGGTTAAACGAGCAGTACGTC.

J is TRBJ2-3 and V is TRBV5-4; perhaps TRBD2 as D (6 bases). CDR1 SGHNT and CDR2 YYREEE come from the germline V gene (reference sequence). V lost 2 bases to trimming and J lost 10 bases, with 14 bases between them. The CDR3 length is 13 residues. CDR3 sequence reads: CASSFGGSDSQYF. In nucleotides, the CDR3 is TGTGCCAGCAGCTTTGGGGGGTCGGACTCGCAGTATTTT.